These 15 T cell receptor beta chains were all obtained from the same sample, sequenced in a study of T-cell reconstitution after alpha-beta-depleted transplantation in children. It was with unique molecular identifiers that the TCRbeta library was prepared. One entry per CDR3 protein results from TCRdb running MiXCR on the PCR reads. The table records roughly 790,000 distinct CDR3 sequences, approximately 15% of them present only once. This material consisted of PBMCs, mostly from graft donor cells, taken 360 days after TCRalphabeta/CD19-depleted stem cell transplant. Receptors originate from a male patient younger than 18 who had a stem cell transplant for acute lymphoblastic leukemia, so the T cells may come from the graft donor.

The table lists this clonotype with a few counts. The V gene is TRBV28, the J gene TRBJ2-3; a possible D gene is TRBD2 (7 bases). From germline, CDR1 is MDHEN and CDR2 SYDVKM. The V end lost 5 bases, the J end lost 2 bases, and 17 bases lay between the germline ends. The CDR3 loop spans 16 amino acids. CDR3 nucleotides: TGTGCCAGCAGTAGGGCCCGGGGGGCCATCACAGATACGCAGTATTTT. It translates to CASSRARGAITDTQYF.

The gene calls are TRBV3-1 and TRBJ2-5; D possibly uses TRBD1 or TRBD2 (5 bases each). The V and J ends lost 0 bases and 4 bases respectively, with 15 bases between them. CDR3 size: 16 residues. Germline V gives CDR1 LGHDT, CDR2 YNNKEL (reference sequence). The CDR3 loop reads CASSQEWAGAGETQYF. CDR3 sequence (DNA): TGTGCCAGCAGCCAAGAATGGGCCGGGGCTGGAGAGACCCAGTACTTC.

This clonotype has more than one count but fewer than ten. The chain is built from TRBV27 and TRBJ2-7; D is possibly TRBD2 (6 bases). The V gene's germline CDR1 is MNHEY and CDR2 SMNVEV (reference sequence). The V and J ends lost 3 bases and 4 bases respectively, with 22 bases between them. This CDR3 spans 17 amino acids. CDR3 nucleotide sequence: TGTGCCAGCAGTTTCCACTCCTCGGCGGGAAAAGGGTACGAGCAGTACTTC. This gives the protein CASSFHSSAGKGYEQYF.

V and J are TRBV4-1 and TRBJ2-7; the D gene is possibly TRBD2 (5 bases). Germline V gene lookup returns CDR1 MGHRA and CDR2 YSYEKL. Trimming took off 3 bases at V and 3 bases at J, with 15 bases between the two ends. The CDR3 has 15 residues. The CDR3 DNA follows: TGCGCCAGCAGCCACTCAATCGGGGTAGGCTACGAGCAGTACTTC. Translating it yields CASSHSIGVGYEQYF.

V and J are TRBV19 and TRBJ2-1; the D gene is possibly TRBD2 (6 bases). The CDR3 is 14 residues long. CDR1 is LNHDA and CDR2 is SQIVND in the germline V gene (reference sequence). Trimming cost V 4 bases and J 13 bases, with 20 bases left between them. This chain's CDR3 is CASSTRALGGGQFF. CDR3 DNA sequence: TGTGCCAGTAGTACACGGGCACTGGGGGGAGGACAGTTCTTC.

This chain joins TRBV2 and TRBJ1-4; 10 nucleotides line up with TRBD1. Trimming at V came to 6 bases and at J to 5 bases, leaving 9 bases not matched to a gene. The CDR3 extends over 16 amino acids. From germline, CDR1 is SNHLY and CDR2 FYNNEI. The CDR3 loop reads CASSAGQGTWNEKLFF. The CDR3 DNA reads as TGTGCCAGCAGCGCGGGACAGGGGACATGGAATGAAAAACTGTTTTTT. Combining the CDR3 with reference TRBV2 and TRBJ1-4 gives the whole variable domain EPEVTQTPSHQVTQMGQEVILRCVPISNHLYFYWYRQILGQKVEFLVSFYNNEISEKSEIFDDQFSVERPDGSNFTLKIRSTKLEDSAMYFCASSAGQGTWNEKLFFGSGTQLSVL.

The chain couples TRBV7-9 to TRBJ2-7; TRBD1 matches at 10 bases. Per the germline V gene, CDR1 is SEHNR and CDR2 is FQNEAQ (reference sequence). The V segment lost 4 bases and the J segment 5 bases; nucleotides outside the gene matches: 2. This CDR3 comprises 13 residues. The CDR3 DNA reads TGTGCCAGCAGCTCGGGACAGGGGAACGAGCAGTACTTC. Translating gives CASSSGQGNEQYF.

The sample holds a few counts of this clonotype. The chain is built from TRBV4-2 and TRBJ2-3; maybe TRBD2 (5 bases). There are 17 residues in the CDR3. The V gene lost 4 bases and the J gene lost 7 bases, with 24 bases spanning the gap. Germline V lookup: CDR1 LGHNA, CDR2 YNFKEQ. The chain's CDR3 is CASSPYYFLAPENTQYF. The CDR3 DNA is TGTGCCAGCAGCCCCTACTACTTTCTAGCACCGGAAAATACGCAGTATTTT.

This chain connects TRBV6-5 to TRBJ1-1; D unresolved. The CDR3 has 17 residues. Trimming stripped 5 bases from V and 1 base from J, with 20 bases between. CDR1 is MNHEY and CDR2 is SVGAGI in the germline V gene. This CDR3 reads CASSKMRLRPTNTEAFF. DNA of the CDR3: TGTGCCAGCAGTAAGATGAGATTAAGGCCAACGAACACTGAAGCTTTCTTT.

This clonotype was detected a few times. The chain recombines TRBV3-1 with TRBJ2-7; D gene uncertain. Trimming stripped 0 bases from V and 4 bases from J, with 10 bases between. Germline CDR1 LGHDT, CDR2 YNNKEL (reference sequence). The CDR3 has 14 amino acids. The CDR3 reads CASSQDQAWYEQYF. DNA for the CDR3: TGTGCCAGCAGCCAAGATCAGGCTTGGTACGAGCAGTACTTC.

In this sample, this clonotype turned up a few times. The chain is built from TRBV29-1 and TRBJ2-7; 7 bases line up with TRBD2. After removal of 6 bases from V and 2 bases from J, the junction contained 4 bases not matched to a gene. CDR1 SQVTM and CDR2 ANQGSEA come from the germline V gene. The CDR3 runs to 12 residues. The CDR3 region is CSVSGTAYEQYF. CDR3 in DNA: TGCAGCGTGAGCGGGACTGCCTACGAGCAGTACTTC.

The rearrangement uses TRBV30 and TRBJ1-2, with 10 bases matching TRBD1. CDR1 and CDR2 from the germline V gene are GTSNPN and SVGIG (reference sequence). V gave up 8 bases and J gave up 7 bases; unmatched junction bases: 7. CDR3 size: 12 residues. The CDR3 reads CAADRGVGGYTF. The DNA for the CDR3 is TGTGCCGCGGACAGGGGGGTTGGTGGCTACACCTTC.

In this sample, this clonotype turned up many times. In DNA, the CDR3 is TGTGCCAGCAGCGCCGGCCTAGGGACTAGCGGGCGGGGGGACGATACGCAGTATTTT. Protein: CASSAGLGTSGRGDDTQYF. V is TRBV2 and J is TRBJ2-3; 12 nucleotides match TRBD2. Germline V gives CDR1 SNHLY, CDR2 FYNNEI. The CDR3 is 19 residues long. V gave up 6 bases and J gave up 6 bases; unmatched junction bases: 19.

This clonotype was detected only a few times. The J gene is TRBJ1-1, the V gene TRBV12-3 or TRBV12-4; 7 bases are shared with TRBD1. CDR3 length: 15 amino acids. V was pared by 10 bases and J by 1 base, with 12 bases of the junction left unmatched. The CDR3 DNA reads as TGTGCCACCTCCCTCCCAGGGGGACGGAACACTGAAGCTTTCTTT. This codes for CATSLPGGRNTEAFF.

This clonotype was picked up many times. The chain employs TRBV12-3 or TRBV12-4 and TRBJ2-1; TRBD2 matches at 11 bases. This CDR3 region has 16 residues. V dropped 5 bases and J dropped 9; count of bases not matched to a gene: 12. The CDR3 sequence: CASSRLAGLSEGEQFF. CDR3 coding DNA: TGTGCCAGCAGTCGACTAGCGGGACTGTCAGAGGGTGAGCAGTTCTTC.